The sample holds a few counts of the clone carrying this TCR beta chain. As yet, its antigen is unknown. Sequencing targeted expressed TCRB transcripts, as all isolated RNA had been reverse transcribed. TCRdb's copy holds only in-frame clones and misses some; the assay was immunoSEQ multiplex PCR. Among approximately 330,000 clones, about 10% were seen once, and the ten largest hold approximately 0.016%. This entry comes from a study of beta chain features in type 1 diabetes. Study conclusions and caveats: TCRB CDR3s from Type 1 diabetes patients were moderately but significantly shorter in all four CD4+ subsets.

The junction had 10 bases not matched to a gene; V was cut back by 3 bases and J by 9 bases. The germline V gene has CDR1 GTSNPN and CDR2 SVGIG (reference sequence). The CDR3 extends over 14 amino acids. This TCR was sampled from a woman aged 25 to 39 in good health. The gene calls are TRBV30 and TRBJ2-5; 10 positions match TRBD2. The sample taken for sequencing was naive CD4+ T cells from blood. CDR3 DNA: TGTGCCTGGAGATCTAGCGGGAGAGGTCGGGCCCAGTACTTC. This sequence encodes CAWRSSGRGRAQYF.